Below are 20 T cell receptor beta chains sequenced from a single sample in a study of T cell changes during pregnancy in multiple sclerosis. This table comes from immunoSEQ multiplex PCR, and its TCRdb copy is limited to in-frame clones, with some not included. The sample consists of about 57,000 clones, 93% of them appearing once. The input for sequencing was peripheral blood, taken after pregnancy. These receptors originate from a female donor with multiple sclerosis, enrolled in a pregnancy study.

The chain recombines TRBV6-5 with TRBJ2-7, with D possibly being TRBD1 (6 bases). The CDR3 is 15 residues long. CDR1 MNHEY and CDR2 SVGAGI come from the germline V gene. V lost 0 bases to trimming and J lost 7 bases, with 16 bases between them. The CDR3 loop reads CASSYSAGAPTEQYF. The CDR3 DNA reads TGTGCCAGCAGTTACTCAGCAGGGGCCCCTACGGAGCAGTACTTC.

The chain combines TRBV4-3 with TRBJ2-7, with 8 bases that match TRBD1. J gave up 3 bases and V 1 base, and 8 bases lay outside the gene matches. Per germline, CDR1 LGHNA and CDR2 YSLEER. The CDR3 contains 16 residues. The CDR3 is CASSQAPGQAIYEQYF. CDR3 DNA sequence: TGCGCCAGCAGCCAAGCCCCGGGACAGGCCATCTACGAGCAGTACTTC.

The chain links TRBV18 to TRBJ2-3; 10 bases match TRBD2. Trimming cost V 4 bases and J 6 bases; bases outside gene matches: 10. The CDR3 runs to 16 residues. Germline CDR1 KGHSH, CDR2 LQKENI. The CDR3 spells CASSLGGAGGQDTQYF. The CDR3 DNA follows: TGTGCCAGCTCACTCGGAGGAGCGGGGGGGCAGGATACGCAGTATTTT. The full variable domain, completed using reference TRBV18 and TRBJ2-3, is NAGVMQNPRHLVRRRGQEARLRCSPMKGHSHVYWYRQLPEEGLKFMVYLQKENIIDESGMPKERFSAEFPKEGPSILRIQQVVRGDSAAYFCASSLGGAGGQDTQYFGPGTRLTVL.

The DNA for the CDR3 is TGTGCCAGCAGCTTAGAGTCTGGACTAGCGGAAATCTACTACGAGCAGTACTTC. Translating it yields CASSLESGLAEIYYEQYF. This rearrangement joins TRBV7-9 to TRBJ2-7; 10 bases are shared with TRBD2. V lost 1 base to trimming and J lost 3 bases; unmatched junction nucleotides: 12. Germline-derived CDR1 and CDR2 are SEHNR and FQNEAQ (reference sequence). The CDR3 contains 18 residues.

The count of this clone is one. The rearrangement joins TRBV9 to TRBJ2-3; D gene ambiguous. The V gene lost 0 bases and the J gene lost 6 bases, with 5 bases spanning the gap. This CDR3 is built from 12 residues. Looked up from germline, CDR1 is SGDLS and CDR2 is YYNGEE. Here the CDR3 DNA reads TGTGCCAGCAGCGTAGCTTTCGATACGCAGTATTTT. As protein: CASSVAFDTQYF.

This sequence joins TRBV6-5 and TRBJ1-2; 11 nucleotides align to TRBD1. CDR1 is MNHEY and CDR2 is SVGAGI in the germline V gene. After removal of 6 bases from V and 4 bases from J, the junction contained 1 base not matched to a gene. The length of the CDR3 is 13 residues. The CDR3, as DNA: TGTGCCAGCAGAGGGACAGGGGGCTATGGCTACACCTTC. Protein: CASRGTGGYGYTF.

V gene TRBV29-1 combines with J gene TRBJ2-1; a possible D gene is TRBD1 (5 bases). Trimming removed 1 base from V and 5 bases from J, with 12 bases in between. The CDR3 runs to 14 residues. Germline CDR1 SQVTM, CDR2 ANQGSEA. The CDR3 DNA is TGCAGCGTTGAAGTTGGGGCCCGACACAATGAGCAGTTCTTC. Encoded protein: CSVEVGARHNEQFF.

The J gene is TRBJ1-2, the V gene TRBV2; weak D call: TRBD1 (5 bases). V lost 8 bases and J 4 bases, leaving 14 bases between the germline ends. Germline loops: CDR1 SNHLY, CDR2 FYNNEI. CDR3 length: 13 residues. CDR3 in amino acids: CASPETVGYGYTF. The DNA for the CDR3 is TGTGCCAGCCCTGAGACAGTGGGCTATGGCTACACCTTC.

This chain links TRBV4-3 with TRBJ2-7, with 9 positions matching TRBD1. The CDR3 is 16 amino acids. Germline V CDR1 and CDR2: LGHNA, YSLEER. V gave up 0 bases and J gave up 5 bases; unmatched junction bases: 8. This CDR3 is CASSQDMGQGTHEQYF. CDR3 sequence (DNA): TGCGCCAGCAGCCAAGATATGGGACAGGGCACCCACGAGCAGTACTTC.

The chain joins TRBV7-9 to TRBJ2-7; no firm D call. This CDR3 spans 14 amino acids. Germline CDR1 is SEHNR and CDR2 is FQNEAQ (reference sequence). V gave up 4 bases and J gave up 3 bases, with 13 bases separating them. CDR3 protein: CASSSQLSRYEQYF. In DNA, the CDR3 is TGTGCCAGCAGCTCCCAGTTATCCCGCTACGAGCAGTACTTC.

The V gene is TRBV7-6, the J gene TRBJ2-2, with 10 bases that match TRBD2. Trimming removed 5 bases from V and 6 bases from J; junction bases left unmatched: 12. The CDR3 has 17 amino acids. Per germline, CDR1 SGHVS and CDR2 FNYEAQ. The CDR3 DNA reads TGTGCCAGCAGCCGCATATGGAGCGGGAGGGACGCCGGGGAGCTGTTTTTT. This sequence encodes CASSRIWSGRDAGELFF.

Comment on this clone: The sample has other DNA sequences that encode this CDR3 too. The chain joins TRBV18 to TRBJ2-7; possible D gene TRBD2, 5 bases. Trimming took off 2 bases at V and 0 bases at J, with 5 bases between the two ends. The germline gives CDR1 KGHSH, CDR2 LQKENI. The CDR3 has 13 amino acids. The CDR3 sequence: CASSPGSSYEQYF. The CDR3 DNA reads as TGTGCCAGCTCACCAGGGAGCTCCTACGAGCAGTACTTC.

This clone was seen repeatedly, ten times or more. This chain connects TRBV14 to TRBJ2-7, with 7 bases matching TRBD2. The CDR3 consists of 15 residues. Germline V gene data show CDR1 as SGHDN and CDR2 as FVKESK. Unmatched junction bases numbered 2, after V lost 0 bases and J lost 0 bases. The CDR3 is CASSQDRLASYEQYF. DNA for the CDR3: TGTGCCAGCAGCCAAGATCGACTAGCCTCCTACGAGCAGTACTTC.

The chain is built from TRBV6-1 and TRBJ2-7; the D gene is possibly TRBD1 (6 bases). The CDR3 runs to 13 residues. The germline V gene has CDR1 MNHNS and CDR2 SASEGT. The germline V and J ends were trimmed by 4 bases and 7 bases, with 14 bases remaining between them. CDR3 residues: CASSVGTTSEQYF. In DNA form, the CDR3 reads TGTGCCAGCAGTGTAGGGACAACCTCTGAGCAGTACTTC.

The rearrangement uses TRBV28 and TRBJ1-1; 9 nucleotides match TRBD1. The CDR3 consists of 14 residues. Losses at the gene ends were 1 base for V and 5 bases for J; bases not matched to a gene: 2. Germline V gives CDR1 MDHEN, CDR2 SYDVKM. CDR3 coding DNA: TGTGCCAGCAGTTTATCCGGACAGGGGACTGAAGCTTTCTTT. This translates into CASSLSGQGTEAFF. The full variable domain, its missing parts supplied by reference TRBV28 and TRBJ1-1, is DVKVTQSSRYLVKRTGEKVFLECVQDMDHENMFWYRQDPGLGLRLIYFSYDVKMKEKGDIPEGYSVSREKKERFSLILESASTNQTSMYLCASSLSGQGTEAFFGQGTRLTVV.

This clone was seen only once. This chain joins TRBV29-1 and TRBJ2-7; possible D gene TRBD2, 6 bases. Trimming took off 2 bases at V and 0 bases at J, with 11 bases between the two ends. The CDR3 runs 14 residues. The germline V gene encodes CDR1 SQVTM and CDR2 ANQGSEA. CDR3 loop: CSVESRDSSYEQYF. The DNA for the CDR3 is TGCAGCGTTGAAAGCCGGGACTCCTCCTACGAGCAGTACTTC.

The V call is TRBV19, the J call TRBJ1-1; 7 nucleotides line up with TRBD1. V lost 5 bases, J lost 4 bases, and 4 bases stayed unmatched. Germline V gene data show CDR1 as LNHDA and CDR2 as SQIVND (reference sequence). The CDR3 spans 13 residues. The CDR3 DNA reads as TGTGCCAGTAGTTTTTCAGGGGGCACTGAAGCTTTCTTT. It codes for CASSFSGGTEAFF.

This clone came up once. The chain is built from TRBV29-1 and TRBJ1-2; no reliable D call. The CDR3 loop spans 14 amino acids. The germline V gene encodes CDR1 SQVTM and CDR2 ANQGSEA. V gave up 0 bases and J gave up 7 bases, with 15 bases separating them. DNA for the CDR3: TGCAGCGTTGAAGATCGAGGGAGCCGTGGTGGCTACACCTTC. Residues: CSVEDRGSRGGYTF.

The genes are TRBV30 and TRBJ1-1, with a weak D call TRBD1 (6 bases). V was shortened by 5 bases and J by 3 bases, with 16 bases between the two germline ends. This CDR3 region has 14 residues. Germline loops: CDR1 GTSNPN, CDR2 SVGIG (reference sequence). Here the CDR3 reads CAWGPGTPYTEAFF. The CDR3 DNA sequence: TGTGCCTGGGGACCCGGGACACCATACACTGAAGCTTTCTTT.

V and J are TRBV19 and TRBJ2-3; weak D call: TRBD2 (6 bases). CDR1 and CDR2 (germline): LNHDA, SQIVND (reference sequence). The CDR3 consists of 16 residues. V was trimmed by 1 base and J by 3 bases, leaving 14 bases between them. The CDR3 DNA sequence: TGTGCCAGTAGTATAGTTGGTGGGGGGTTGACAGATACGCAGTATTTT. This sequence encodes CASSIVGGGLTDTQYF.